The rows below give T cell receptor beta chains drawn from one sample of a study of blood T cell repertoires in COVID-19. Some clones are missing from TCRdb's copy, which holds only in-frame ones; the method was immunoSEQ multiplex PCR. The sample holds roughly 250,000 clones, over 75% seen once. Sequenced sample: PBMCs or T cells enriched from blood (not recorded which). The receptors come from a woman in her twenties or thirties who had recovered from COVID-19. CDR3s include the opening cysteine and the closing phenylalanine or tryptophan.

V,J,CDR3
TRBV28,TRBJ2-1,CASRDPGVQFF
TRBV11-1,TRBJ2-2,CASSSTGFVGTGELFF
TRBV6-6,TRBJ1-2,CASSPPIPGPTVSNYGYTF
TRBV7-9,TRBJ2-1,CASSLVAADRGRNEQFF
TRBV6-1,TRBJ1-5,CASSEWWSNQPQHF
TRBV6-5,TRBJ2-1,CASSKNYNEQFF
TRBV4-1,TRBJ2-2,CASSSTSINTGELFF
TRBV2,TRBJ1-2,CASSSPGLISYGYTF
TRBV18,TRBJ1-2,CASSPDRGHGYGYTF
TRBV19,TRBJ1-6,CASSPRDRVTPLHF
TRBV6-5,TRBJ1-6,CASSRQDSPLHF
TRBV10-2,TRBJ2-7,CASRPQGMFSYEQYF
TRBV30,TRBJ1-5,CAWSDLISNQPQHF
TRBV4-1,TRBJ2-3,CASSQDPAGDTQYF
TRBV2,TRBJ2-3,CASSVETGWGDTQYF
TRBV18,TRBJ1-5,CASSPATENRQPQHF
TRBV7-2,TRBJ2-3,CASSLDLGSFTDTQYF
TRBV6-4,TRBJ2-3,CASSDSLRSSTDTQYF
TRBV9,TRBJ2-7,CASSAAGTAYEQYF
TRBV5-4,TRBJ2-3,CASSLYQGADTQYF
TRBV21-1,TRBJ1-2,CASSFPGQGNYGYTF
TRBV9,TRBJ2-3,CASSVVDLPTDTQYF
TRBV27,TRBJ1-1,CASSSPTQGLEAFF
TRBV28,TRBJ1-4,CASSPLDEKLFF
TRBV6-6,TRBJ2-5,CASRRETQYF
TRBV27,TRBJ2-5,CASSPSWGWGETQYF
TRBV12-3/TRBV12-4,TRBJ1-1,CASSLARVRAFF
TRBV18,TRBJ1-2,CASSPGQGPKANYGYTF
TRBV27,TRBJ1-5,CASSSYLQGRYSNQPQHF
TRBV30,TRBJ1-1,CAWSVLGSTEAFF
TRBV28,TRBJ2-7,CASTPVAGVLYEQYF
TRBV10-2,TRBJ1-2,CASSGPDLRGGYTF
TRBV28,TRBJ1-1,CASSLPPPDFAEAFF
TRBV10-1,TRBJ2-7,CASSLSYEQYF
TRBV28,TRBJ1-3,CASSLTPQGAGNTIYF
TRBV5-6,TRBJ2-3,CASSFGGQPDRYF
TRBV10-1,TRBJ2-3,CASSRSGILGMNTDTQYF
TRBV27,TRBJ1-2,CASSLSAGGHPNYGYTF
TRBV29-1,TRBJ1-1,CSVEEPGGASTEAFF
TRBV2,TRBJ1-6,CASSERAGASNSPLHF
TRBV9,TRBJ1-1,CASSVAHAGGEGTEAFF
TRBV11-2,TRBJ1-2,CASRPGGNYGYTF
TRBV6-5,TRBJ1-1,CASSYSDRLEAFF
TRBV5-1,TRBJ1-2,CASSLGGREGYTF
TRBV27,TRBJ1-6,CASSFTGTGNSYNSPLHF
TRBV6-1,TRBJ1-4,CASSESSNEKLFF
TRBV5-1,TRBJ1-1,CASSPRDRVTEAFF
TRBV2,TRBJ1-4,CASRKVNLREKLFF
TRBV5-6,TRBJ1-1,CASSLSGGNTEAFF
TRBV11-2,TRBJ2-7,CASSFATGTSGYEQYF
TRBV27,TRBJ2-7,CASSLRRGPYEQYF
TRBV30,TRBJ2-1,CAWVKQGYEQFF
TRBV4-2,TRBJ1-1,CASSQAKMNTEAFF
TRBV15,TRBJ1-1,CATSRDRQGEAFF
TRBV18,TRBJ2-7,CASSPGGGGGEQYF
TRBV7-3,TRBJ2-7,CASSLSGGSGYEQYF
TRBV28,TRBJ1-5,CASKPGINQPQHF
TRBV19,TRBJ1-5,CASSKRQGLSNQPQHF
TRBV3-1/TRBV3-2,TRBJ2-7,CASSPFIAAYEQYF
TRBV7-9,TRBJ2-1,CASSSTSGPYNEQFF